Given below is one T cell receptor beta chain in context. The antigen it binds to is not known. Base qualities were left out, and no much larger clone turns up one base away. The method was the immunoSEQ multiplex PCR assay. Per the authors' processing: A statistical classification framework was built to diagnose cytomegalovirus status from the catalog of TCR beta chain sequences. Here the immuneACCESS table is served through TCRdb, limited to in-frame sequences with V and J called. Missing clones are a known gap in these copies; in checked studies unresolved V genes cover under half, and the rest lacks a known reason. D and trimming were read from the DNA, whereas the V and J calls and clone size are those reported in that table. Recorded for this sample are more than 120,000 clones; over 80% of them occurred a single time. The leading ten clones occupy 4.5% to 5.5% of the sample. The donors belonged to the validation cohort of under 150 subjects, which was separate from the approximately 700-subject first cohort.

The sample originates from a study of cytomegalovirus exposure and HLA in healthy donors (TCRdb year 2017). Background on the whole study: According to a later analysis, one platform produced both the 100 to 150 validation repertoires and the 700 or so repertoires of the first cohort. The aim of the study was to test whether cataloging public T cell receptors could identify signatures of past pathogen exposure. Besides the first cohort of around 670 subjects, a separate validation cohort made up of 95 to 150 different subjects was used. To predict cytomegalovirus infection status, the study brought together high-throughput TCR immunosequencing, statistical association of individual TCRs with disease status, and machine learning. Study-wide conclusions, independent of this receptor: Across donors, most TCR sequences were observed very rarely, whereas some public TCRs were present in many individuals. A later analysis found that TCRs clustered in the first cohort also tended to co-occur in the 95 to 150 validation repertoires, with about 94% of cluster scores above 0. A later analysis lacked HLA typing for the validation cohort, so it scored co-occurrence in that cohort across all 120 repertoires. The authors suggested that the approach could potentially be extended to other disease states and immunological phenotypes. Three of the identified cytomegalovirus-associated TCR beta chains were confirmed in vitro to be specific for cytomegalovirus antigens. The classifier was reported to diagnose cytomegalovirus status with high specificity and sensitivity in both the original and validation cohorts. The study listed 164 TCR beta chains as associated with cytomegalovirus.

Inclusive of the bounding cysteine and phenylalanine, the CDR3 is 13 residues long. CDR3 DNA only is kept here, 39 bases in frame from base 1. A distance of 3 bases separates the germline ends of V and J, which lose 3 bases and 1 base respectively. Per the germline V gene, MDHEN is the CDR1 and SYDVKM is the CDR2. Sequencing used PBMCs. The receptor comes from a man in his late teens or twenties in good health and CMV-seropositive. This chain is built from TRBV28 and TRBJ2-2, with no confidently assigned D gene. The CDR3 reads as follows: CASSFRNTGELFF. The nucleotide sequence is TGTGCCAGCAGTTTCAGGAACACCGGGGAGCTGTTTTTT.